The present entry profiles one TCR beta chain with its context. The antigen is not known. The source of the sample is a study of a mutant IDH1 vaccine in newly diagnosed glioma. CDR3 length equals 13 residues. Trimming pared 0 bases from V and 5 bases from J, leaving 6 bases between. In germline, CDR1 is SGHRS, CDR2 YFSETQ. TCRdb's copy holds only in-frame clones and misses some; the assay was immunoSEQ multiplex PCR. The sample has 75,000 to 85,000 clones; about 91% are singletons. Indicated time point: week 5, during vaccination. A 20-mer mutant IDH1 peptide at 300 ug was injected subcutaneously with topical imiquimod.

This sample comprised PBMCs, obtained from a glioma patient whose treatment included an IDH1 peptide vaccine. This receptor was taken from a woman aged 45-65 years with glioma. The genes are TRBV5-1 and TRBJ1-5; D gene ambiguous. In nucleotides, the CDR3 is TGCGCCAGCAGCTTGGCGGGTCATCAGCCCCAGCATTTT. This translates into CASSLAGHQPQHF.